Here is one TCR beta chain with its context. What it recognizes is unknown. The data originate from a study of cytomegalovirus exposure and HLA in healthy donors. Study-level points and caveats: There were reportedly fewer N-insertions in an Asian-associated ancestry cluster than the roughly 700-donor mean, in a later analysis.

A multiplex PCR was run with 60 Vbeta primers and 13 Jbeta primers. TCRdb's table, derived via immunoSEQ multiplex PCR, lists solely in-frame clones and lacks some. The table shows 150,000 to 200,000 clones, with around 81% occurring only once. Germline V gene sequence: CDR1 MNHEY, CDR2 SVGAGI. Germline trimming cut 7 bases from V and 3 bases from J; bases unmatched to any gene: 5. CDR3 length equals 14 residues. The chain employs TRBV6-5 and TRBJ1-2, with TRBD1 matching over 10 bases. This sequence originates from a man between 40 and 49 years old in good health and CMV-seronegative. The sequencing input was PBMCs. CDR3 region: CASIGTGVDYGYTF. CDR3 nucleotide sequence: TGTGCCAGCATCGGGACAGGGGTAGACTATGGCTACACCTTC.